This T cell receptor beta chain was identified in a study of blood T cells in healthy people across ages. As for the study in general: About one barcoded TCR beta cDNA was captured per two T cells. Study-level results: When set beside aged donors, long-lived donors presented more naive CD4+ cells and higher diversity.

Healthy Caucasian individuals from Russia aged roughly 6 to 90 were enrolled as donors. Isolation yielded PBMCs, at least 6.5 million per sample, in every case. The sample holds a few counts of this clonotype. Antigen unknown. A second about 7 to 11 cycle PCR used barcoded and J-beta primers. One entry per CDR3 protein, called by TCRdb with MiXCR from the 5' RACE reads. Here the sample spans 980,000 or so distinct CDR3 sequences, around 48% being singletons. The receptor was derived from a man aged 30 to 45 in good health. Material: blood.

The CDR3 region is CASSRRSGTSKYQETQYF. The CDR3 bases are TGTGCCAGCAGCCGACGCTCGGGGACTAGCAAGTACCAAGAGACCCAGTACTTC. The chain recombines TRBV3-1 with TRBJ2-5; 9 bases are a match to TRBD2. The J segment lost 0 bases and the V segment lost 4 bases, leaving 12 bases of the junction unmatched. The CDR3 has 18 amino acids. Germline loops: CDR1 LGHDT, CDR2 YNNKEL (reference sequence).